Following are 25 T cell receptor beta chains from one sample sequenced in a study of T cell repertoires in cytomegalovirus infection. Each CDR3 protein gets one entry after TCRdb re-called the reads with MiXCR. The sample holds 150,000 to 200,000 distinct CDR3 sequences, about an eighth seen once. Material: PBMCs. These receptors all stem from a human donor in good health (CMV status not recorded). Some clones in this sample may be carry-over from other donors' samples.

In this sample, this clonotype turned up many times. The gene calls are TRBV7-2 and TRBJ2-3; possibly TRBD2 for D (5 bases). Trimming pared 3 bases from V and 3 bases from J, leaving 13 bases between. CDR3 length equals 15 residues. Germline V CDR1 and CDR2: SGHTA, FQGNSA. CDR3 sequence: CASSFRLTGTDTQYF. In DNA, the CDR3 is TGTGCCAGCAGCTTTCGCCTAACGGGGACAGATACGCAGTATTTT. Based on the CDR3 plus reference TRBV7-2 and TRBJ2-3, the full variable domain is GAGVSQSPSNKVTEKGKDVELRCDPISGHTALYWYRQSLGQGLEFLIYFQGNSAPDKSGLPSDRFSAERTGGSVSTLTIQRTQQEDSAVYLCASSFRLTGTDTQYFGPGTRLTVL.

Notes on this clonotype: A much larger clone sits a single nucleotide away, making a read error possible. J is TRBJ2-7 and V is TRBV19; D is undetermined. The germline V gene has CDR1 LNHDA and CDR2 SQIVND (reference sequence). The CDR3 loop spans 12 amino acids. V lost 6 bases and J lost 2, with 8 bases in between. CDR3 amino acids: CASREMAYEQYF. Written as DNA, the CDR3 is TGTGCCAGTAGAGAGATGGCCTACGAGCAGTACTTC.

This clonotype occurred a few times. The chain links TRBV11-2 to TRBJ2-1, with D possibly being TRBD2 (6 bases). V was pared by 0 bases and J by 5 bases, with 17 bases between. CDR1 is SGHAT, CDR2 FQNNGV, per germline. CDR3 length equals 17 residues. The CDR3 nucleotides read TGTGCCAGCAGCTTAGAGGGTTACAGCCGGAGGGACAATGAGCAGTTCTTC. It encodes CASSLEGYSRRDNEQFF.

The sample holds many counts of this clonotype. The chain couples TRBV7-2 to TRBJ1-1; 7 nucleotides match TRBD1. CDR1 SGHTA and CDR2 FQGNSA come from the germline V gene. J gave up 4 bases and V 3 bases, and 8 bases lay outside the gene matches. CDR3 length: 15 amino acids. Here the CDR3 DNA reads TGTGCCAGCAGCTTCACAGGGGCCGTCACCACTGAAGCTTTCTTT. It specifies CASSFTGAVTTEAFF.

This clonotype was recorded at least ten times. The chain is built from TRBV12-3 or TRBV12-4 and TRBJ1-5; D remains unclear. The CDR3 length is 15 residues. V lost 3 bases and J lost 3, with 12 bases in between. CDR3 DNA: TGTGCCAGCAGTTTGACTAGCGGATCCAATCAGCCCCAGCATTTT. Translated, it gives CASSLTSGSNQPQHF.

This clonotype has a handful of counts. The chain combines TRBV29-1 with TRBJ2-1; D is uncertain. Germline V gene data show CDR1 as SQVTM and CDR2 as ANQGSEA. This CDR3 comprises 15 residues. Trimming cost V 4 bases and J 4 bases, with 17 bases left between them. As DNA, the CDR3 is TGCAGCGTTGTTGGTGGAGCCTCTAAATACAATGAGCAGTTCTTC. Translating it yields CSVVGGASKYNEQFF.

This clonotype was seen at least ten times. The chain is built from TRBV6-1 and TRBJ1-2; 9 bases are shared with TRBD1. V was clipped by 5 bases and J by 8 bases; unmatched bases: 12. The CDR3 extends over 15 amino acids. Germline V gene data show CDR1 as MNHNS and CDR2 as SASEGT. CDR3 coding DNA: TGTGCCAGCAGTAAAAGACTACAGGGGGCGCGGGGCTACACCTTC. Amino acids: CASSKRLQGARGYTF.

Comments on this clonotype: Mismatch with germline at one junction end may stem from a read error. The V gene is TRBV24-1, the J gene TRBJ1-1; 8 positions agree with TRBD1. The length of the CDR3 is 14 residues. Germline-derived CDR1 and CDR2 are KGHDR and SFDVKD. The CDR3 sequence is CATSDPKQGAEDFF. The DNA for the CDR3 is TGTGCCACCAGTGACCCCAAGCAGGGGGCTGAAGATTTCTTT.

The rearrangement links TRBV11-2 to TRBJ1-1, with no clear D. The ends were cut back, 0 bases at V and 6 bases at J, with 5 bases in the middle. The length of the CDR3 is 12 residues. Germline V CDR1 and CDR2: SGHAT, FQNNGV. CDR3 region: CASSLERAEAFF. The CDR3 DNA reads as TGTGCCAGCAGCTTAGAACGAGCTGAAGCTTTCTTT.

This clonotype was seen many times. The chain is built from TRBV12-3 or TRBV12-4 and TRBJ2-3, with 10 bases identical to TRBD2. The CDR3 loop spans 16 amino acids. The J segment lost 3 bases and the V segment lost 7 bases, leaving 10 bases of the junction unmatched. In nucleotides, the CDR3 is TGTGCCAGCAACTCACATCTAGCGGGGGATACAGATACGCAGTATTTT. Translating it yields CASNSHLAGDTDTQYF.

The rearrangement links TRBV3-1 to TRBJ2-1; no clear D gene. This CDR3 is built from 14 residues. V lost 4 bases and J 0 bases, leaving 7 bases between the germline ends. In germline, CDR1 is LGHDT, CDR2 YNNKEL (reference sequence). CDR3 nucleotides: TGTGCCAGCAGCCTGGGCGACTCCTACAATGAGCAGTTCTTC. It codes for CASSLGDSYNEQFF.

This clonotype was counted many times. The chain joins TRBV28 to TRBJ2-7; D assignment may be TRBD1 or TRBD2 (5 bases each). Germline V CDR1 and CDR2: MDHEN, SYDVKM. The V end was cut by 5 bases, the J end by 7 bases, with 15 bases between. This CDR3 is 13 amino acids long. CDR3 amino acids: CASSPGPLQEQYF. Here the CDR3 DNA reads TGTGCCAGCAGTCCGGGGCCATTGCAGGAGCAGTACTTC.

Worth noting for this clonotype: This could be a read error, since a much larger clone is one nucleotide away. The rearrangement uses TRBV12-3 or TRBV12-4 and TRBJ1-1; TRBD1 matches at 9 bases. Trimming took 6 bases from V and 1 from J; bases not matched to a gene: 3. This CDR3 region has 14 residues. CDR3 bases: TGTGCCAGCAGCGAGGGACAGGGGAACACTGAAGCTTTCTTT. This sequence encodes CASSEGQGNTEAFF.

This clonotype turned up a few times. The chain has TRBV29-1 and TRBJ1-1; 8 bases match TRBD1. Trimming removed 4 bases from V and 7 bases from J; junction bases left unmatched: 5. Germline CDR1 and CDR2: SQVTM and ANQGSEA. This CDR3 region has 12 residues. This CDR3 reads CSVGQGASEAFF. The CDR3, as DNA: TGCAGCGTTGGCCAGGGGGCTAGTGAAGCTTTCTTT.

The table lists this clonotype with a few counts. CDR3 sequence: CASTGYRGNSPLHF. The CDR3 region has the DNA TGTGCCAGCACCGGGTACAGGGGAAATTCACCCCTCCACTTT. The rearrangement joins TRBV12-3 or TRBV12-4 to TRBJ1-6; 7 bases are shared with TRBD1. This CDR3 has 14 residues. After removal of 7 bases from V and 7 bases from J, the junction contained 7 bases not matched to a gene.

This clonotype came up many times. The chain employs TRBV7-2 and TRBJ1-5; TRBD1 agrees at 7 bases. Germline CDR1 and CDR2: SGHTA and FQGNSA. J lost 4 bases, V lost 1 base, and 7 bases had no gene match. There are 16 residues in the CDR3. CDR3 DNA: TGTGCCAGCAGCTTAGGAGGGACAGTATCTAATCAGCCCCAGCATTTT. It encodes CASSLGGTVSNQPQHF.

This clonotype was seen ten or more times. This chain uses TRBV7-2 with TRBJ2-7; TRBD1 matches at 11 bases. CDR1 is SGHTA, CDR2 FQGNSA, per germline. V lost 5 bases, J lost 4 bases, and 7 bases stayed unmatched. This CDR3 is built from 15 residues. CDR3 protein: CASSGAGTGGYEQYF. Here the CDR3 DNA reads TGTGCCAGCAGCGGTGCCGGGACAGGGGGGTACGAGCAGTACTTC. The full variable domain, rest sourced from reference TRBV7-2 and TRBJ2-7, is GAGVSQSPSNKVTEKGKDVELRCDPISGHTALYWYRQSLGQGLEFLIYFQGNSAPDKSGLPSDRFSAERTGGSVSTLTIQRTQQEDSAVYLCASSGAGTGGYEQYFGPGTRLTVT.

CDR3 DNA: TGTGCCAGCACCGCTTCAGGGGGCGGCCGAAGTGGCTACACCTTC. As protein: CASTASGGGRSGYTF. The rearrangement links TRBV12-3 or TRBV12-4 to TRBJ1-2, with 8 bases matching TRBD1. The CDR3 covers 15 residues. The J segment lost 7 bases and the V segment lost 7 bases, leaving 14 bases of the junction unmatched.

The chain recombines TRBV15 with TRBJ2-2; D gene unclear. The CDR3 has 12 amino acids. Trimming pared 4 bases from V and 7 bases from J, leaving 7 bases between. CDR1 and CDR2 from the germline V gene are LNHNV and YYDKDF (reference sequence). CDR3 loop: CATSKSYGELFF. The CDR3 DNA reads TGTGCCACCAGCAAATCATACGGGGAGCTGTTTTTT. Together with reference TRBV15 and TRBJ2-2, the CDR3 gives the full variable domain: DAMVIQNPRYQVTQFGKPVTLSCSQTLNHNVMYWYQQKSSQAPKLLFHYYDKDFNNEADTPDNFQSRRPNTSFCFLDIRSPGLGDTAMYLCATSKSYGELFFGEGSRLTVL.

This clonotype was recorded a few times. The CDR3 region is CASSQGTGVKGYTF. CDR3 bases: TGTGCCAGCAGCCAGGGGACAGGGGTGAAAGGCTACACCTTC. The chain has TRBV14 and TRBJ1-2; 10 bases fit TRBD1. V shed 3 bases, J shed 8 bases, and the junction held 6 bases outside the gene matches. Germline lookup yields CDR1 SGHDN and CDR2 FVKESK. CDR3 length: 14 amino acids.

This clonotype was seen repeatedly, ten times or more. This sequence joins TRBV12-3 or TRBV12-4 and TRBJ2-3; maybe TRBD1 (6 bases). The CDR3 length is 18 residues. Trimming cost V 4 bases and J 2 bases, with 22 bases left between them. The CDR3 DNA sequence: TGTGCCAGCAGTTCTCACCCCCGGGACAACTACTTCACAGATACGCAGTATTTT. Translation gives CASSSHPRDNYFTDTQYF.

The chain combines TRBV12-3 or TRBV12-4 with TRBJ2-7; 8 bases match TRBD1. The V segment lost 4 bases and the J segment 12 bases; nucleotides outside the gene matches: 11. The CDR3 is made up of 13 amino acids. The CDR3 nucleotides are TGTGCCAGCAGTTCCGGGACAGGAGGGATGGGGTACTTC. Protein product: CASSSGTGGMGYF.

This clonotype has at least ten counts. The J gene is TRBJ2-1, the V gene TRBV7-2; 8 bases are a match to TRBD2. The CDR3 is made up of 15 amino acids. Germline values: CDR1 SGHTA, CDR2 FQGNSA. The trim removed 9 bases at V and 6 bases at J, leaving 13 bases unmatched. CDR3: CASRGTSSPANEQFF. The CDR3 DNA sequence: TGTGCCAGTAGGGGGACTAGTTCCCCCGCCAATGAGCAGTTCTTC.

This clonotype has at least ten counts. Written as DNA, the CDR3 is TGTGCCAGTACGCCCGACCAGGGGGGACAAGAGACCCAGTACTTC. Its translation: CASTPDQGGQETQYF. This chain links TRBV19 with TRBJ2-5, with D maybe TRBD1 (7 bases). The germline gives CDR1 LNHDA, CDR2 SQIVND (reference sequence). CDR3 size: 15 residues. The ends were cut back, 7 bases at V and 2 bases at J, with 17 bases in the middle.

Many counts were recorded for this clonotype. The CDR3 loop is CASRTHVGDTQYF. The CDR3 region has the DNA TGTGCCAGTAGGACCCATGTTGGAGATACGCAGTATTTT. This sequence joins TRBV19 and TRBJ2-3, with D unresolved. The CDR3 consists of 13 residues. Deletions cut 6 bases from V and 5 bases from J, with 12 bases between. Germline CDR1 reads LNHDA; CDR2 reads SQIVND (reference sequence).